The next 24 T cell receptor beta chains were all read from a single sample in a study of blood T cell repertoires in COVID-19. TCRdb keeps only in-frame clones here, not all; method: immunoSEQ multiplex PCR. Altogether 65,000 to 95,000 clones are present, 65% to 90% being singletons, with the ten largest covering 20% to 25%. The source material was peripheral blood. All receptors come from a woman between 45 and 60 years old with acute or convalescent COVID-19.

The chain links TRBV14 to TRBJ2-7, with D possibly matching TRBD1 (6 bases). Trimming took off 3 bases at V and 2 bases at J, with 17 bases between the two ends. The CDR3 contains 16 residues. Germline V gene data show CDR1 as SGHDN and CDR2 as FVKESK. For the CDR3, the DNA is TGTGCCAGCAGCCAGGTGGGAACAGGGCCCGCCTACGAGCAGTACTTC. It translates to CASSQVGTGPAYEQYF.

The rearrangement uses TRBV6-2 or TRBV6-3 and TRBJ2-7, with D tentatively TRBD2 (5 bases). Per germline, CDR1 MNHEY and CDR2 SVGEGT. CDR3 length equals 16 residues. V was shortened by 2 bases and J by 2 bases, with 16 bases between the two germline ends. The CDR3 reads CASSYLAAGGPYEQYF. DNA of the CDR3: TGTGCCAGCAGTTACCTTGCGGCGGGCGGTCCCTACGAGCAGTACTTC.

V usage is TRBV28 and J usage is TRBJ2-5, with D maybe TRBD2 (6 bases). The CDR3 is 14 residues long. Germline values: CDR1 MDHEN, CDR2 SYDVKM. V was cut by 3 bases and J by 5 bases, with 13 bases left in between. CDR3 in amino acids: CASSLTSMGETQYF. CDR3 coding DNA: TGTGCCAGCAGTTTGACTAGTATGGGTGAGACCCAGTACTTC.

The gene calls are TRBV7-9 and TRBJ1-4; possible D gene TRBD1, 6 bases. The CDR3 is 15 residues long. Trimming pared 5 bases from V and 3 bases from J, leaving 13 bases between. Germline CDR1 is SEHNR and CDR2 is FQNEAQ (reference sequence). CDR3 DNA sequence: TGTGCCAGCAGCCCTAGGGGACAATCTAATGAAAAACTGTTTTTT. Its protein product is CASSPRGQSNEKLFF.

This chain connects TRBV2 to TRBJ1-5; perhaps TRBD1 as D (5 bases). Germline loops: CDR1 SNHLY, CDR2 FYNNEI. The V end lost 4 bases, the J end lost 6 bases, and 19 bases lay between the germline ends. CDR3 length: 16 amino acids. Written as DNA, the CDR3 is TGTGCCAGCAGTGTTTTGGGGGGGGGTCCGGGTCAGCCCCAGCATTTT. Amino acids: CASSVLGGGPGQPQHF.

V gene TRBV18 combines with J gene TRBJ1-1; unclear D gene. V was clipped by 2 bases and J by 4 bases, with 11 bases between them. Germline lookup yields CDR1 KGHSH and CDR2 LQKENI. The CDR3 is made up of 14 amino acids. In nucleotides, the CDR3 is TGTGCCAGCTCACCATTGCACATCCTCACTGAAGCTTTCTTT. This encodes CASSPLHILTEAFF.

The rearrangement joins TRBV14 to TRBJ1-2; perhaps TRBD1 as D (6 bases). There are 13 residues in the CDR3. Germline assignment: CDR1 SGHDN and CDR2 FVKESK. Trimming removed 3 bases from V and 8 bases from J, with 13 bases in between. CDR3 sequence: CASSHTGSLGYTF. The CDR3 DNA reads as TGTGCCAGCAGCCACACAGGGTCTCTGGGCTACACCTTC.

This clone was seen only once. The chain has TRBV4-1 and TRBJ2-5; a weak D match, TRBD2 (6 bases). Germline-derived CDR1 and CDR2 are MGHRA and YSYEKL. The CDR3 extends over 16 amino acids. Trimming pared 3 bases from V and 1 base from J, leaving 15 bases between. The chain's CDR3 is CASSQSGVDSQETQYF. In DNA, the CDR3 is TGCGCCAGCAGCCAGTCGGGGGTGGATAGCCAAGAGACCCAGTACTTC.

The gene calls are TRBV11-3 and TRBJ2-7; 7 bases agree with TRBD1. The CDR3 contains 13 residues. V was clipped by 5 bases and J by 5 bases; unmatched bases: 6. The germline V gene encodes CDR1 SGHNT and CDR2 YENEEA. This chain's CDR3 is CASSAYRGNEQYF. As DNA, the CDR3 is TGTGCCAGCAGCGCCTACAGGGGTAACGAGCAGTACTTC.

This chain uses TRBV9 with TRBJ2-3; TRBD2 is a possible D gene (5 bases). Germline CDR1 reads SGDLS; CDR2 reads YYNGEE. V was cut by 4 bases and J by 0 bases, with 15 bases left in between. The CDR3 totals 16 residues. CDR3 loop: CASSPRGFSSTDTQYF. The DNA of the CDR3 is TGTGCCAGCAGCCCCCGGGGATTTTCTAGCACAGATACGCAGTATTTT.

This clone was detected once. This rearrangement joins TRBV28 to TRBJ1-2; D is uncertain. The V gene lost 5 bases and the J gene lost 4 bases, with 11 bases spanning the gap. The CDR3 consists of 13 residues. The germline gives CDR1 MDHEN, CDR2 SYDVKM. The CDR3 sequence is CASSQAGFYGYTF. The CDR3 DNA sequence: TGTGCCAGCAGTCAGGCGGGTTTCTATGGCTACACCTTC.

This clone was counted a few times. The chain links TRBV12-3 or TRBV12-4 to TRBJ1-2; D is possibly TRBD1 (6 bases). V lost 6 bases and J 8 bases, leaving 13 bases between the germline ends. The CDR3 length is 12 residues. The CDR3 coding sequence is TGTGCCAGCAGCCCACAGGGATCGGGCTACACCTTC. Protein sequence: CASSPQGSGYTF.

J is TRBJ2-1 and V is TRBV28, with D maybe TRBD1 (5 bases). CDR3 length: 16 residues. Germline lookup yields CDR1 MDHEN and CDR2 SYDVKM. Trimming removed 2 bases at V and 7 bases at J, with 18 bases between. CDR3 nucleotide sequence: TGTGCCAGCAGTTTAATAGGGGCCCGCCTACGGAATGAGCAGTTCTTC. Its protein product is CASSLIGARLRNEQFF.

This chain uses TRBV3-1 (or the pseudogene TRBV3-2) with TRBJ2-2, with TRBD1 as a possible D gene (5 bases). Germline V gene sequence: CDR1 LGHDT, CDR2 YNNKEL (reference sequence). The CDR3 contains 15 residues. Trimming took off 2 bases at V and 8 bases at J, with 15 bases between the two ends. The CDR3 reads CASSQQWAGMGELFF. Here the CDR3 DNA reads TGTGCCAGCAGCCAACAATGGGCAGGGATGGGGGAGCTGTTTTTT.

This chain joins TRBV25-1 and TRBJ1-2, with D perhaps TRBD1 (5 bases). This CDR3 is 11 amino acids long. Trimming cost V 3 bases and J 7 bases, with 6 bases left between them. CDR1 and CDR2 from the germline V gene are MGHDK and SYGVNS. The CDR3 nucleotides are TGTGCCAGCAGTGACGACAGTGGCTACACCTTC. Translation gives CASSDDSGYTF.

The genes are TRBV5-6 and TRBJ1-1; no clear D. Germline CDR1 SGHDT, CDR2 YYEEEE. The CDR3 sequence is 14 residues long. V was shortened by 0 bases and J by 1 base, with 7 bases between the two germline ends. The CDR3: CASSLGHPNTEAFF. CDR3 in DNA: TGTGCCAGCAGCTTGGGGCACCCGAACACTGAAGCTTTCTTT. Complete variable domain (other parts from reference TRBV5-6 and TRBJ1-1): DAGVTQSPTHLIKTRGQQVTLRCSPKSGHDTVSWYQQALGQGPQFIFQYYEEEERQRGNFPDRFSGHQFPNYSSELNVNALLLGDSALYLCASSLGHPNTEAFFGQGTRLTVV.

The chain links TRBV12-3 or TRBV12-4 to TRBJ1-2, with 7 positions matching TRBD1. CDR3 length: 12 amino acids. V dropped 7 bases and J dropped 5; count of bases not matched to a gene: 4. The CDR3 loop reads CASKTGIYGYTF. The CDR3 nucleotides are TGTGCCAGCAAGACAGGGATTTATGGCTACACCTTC.

This sequence joins TRBV6-4 and TRBJ2-1; D uncertain. V dropped 4 bases and J dropped 6 bases, with 13 bases sitting between them. Germline loops: CDR1 MRHNA, CDR2 SNTAGT. The length of the CDR3 is 14 residues. The CDR3 region is CASSGGQEGNEQFF. In DNA form, the CDR3 reads TGTGCCAGCAGTGGTGGGCAGGAAGGCAATGAGCAGTTCTTC.

CDR3 bases: TGTGCCAGCAGCTTGGGCCGTGAGCAGTACTTC. Translating it yields CASSLGREQYF. The rearrangement joins TRBV7-2 to TRBJ2-7; unclear D gene. Trimming stripped 3 bases from V and 7 bases from J, with 7 bases between. This CDR3 is built from 11 residues. Germline-derived CDR1 and CDR2 are SGHTA and FQGNSA.

V gene TRBV19 combines with J gene TRBJ2-7; no firm D call. Per the germline V gene, CDR1 is LNHDA and CDR2 is SQIVND (reference sequence). V lost 3 bases, J lost 5 bases, and 14 bases lay in between. The CDR3 has 14 residues. CDR3 bases: TGTGCCAGTAGTATTTTCAACAGCAGAGACGAGCAGTACTTC. Protein product: CASSIFNSRDEQYF.

The J gene is TRBJ2-4, the V gene TRBV19, with 11 bases fitting TRBD2. Germline loops: CDR1 LNHDA, CDR2 SQIVND (reference sequence). J gave up 7 bases and V 7 bases, and 9 bases lay outside the gene matches. The CDR3 covers 15 residues. The CDR3: CASTSSGRPANIQYF. In nucleotides, the CDR3 is TGTGCCAGTACCTCTAGCGGGAGGCCCGCGAACATTCAGTACTTC.

This chain joins TRBV5-1 and TRBJ2-6; D uncertain. Germline CDR1 is SGHRS and CDR2 is YFSETQ. The CDR3 contains 14 residues. Trimming took 4 bases from V and 0 from J, leaving 5 bases between them. CDR3 in amino acids: CASSAGSGANVLTF. CDR3 nucleotides: TGCGCCAGCAGCGCCGGCTCTGGGGCCAACGTCCTGACTTTC.

The V gene is TRBV4-3, the J gene TRBJ1-6; 7 nucleotides align to TRBD1. In germline, CDR1 is LGHNA, CDR2 YSLEER. V gave up 4 bases and J gave up 5 bases; unmatched junction bases: 8. CDR3 length: 16 amino acids. In DNA, the CDR3 is TGCGCCAGCAGCCGCCACGTAGACAGGGATAATTCACCCCTCCACTTT. It translates to CASSRHVDRDNSPLHF.

The genes are TRBV12-3 or TRBV12-4 and TRBJ1-3; the D gene is possibly TRBD1 (5 bases). The CDR3 loop spans 13 amino acids. The germline V and J ends were trimmed by 6 bases and 5 bases, with 11 bases remaining between them. CDR3 protein: CASSEGARNTIYF. CDR3 DNA: TGTGCCAGCAGCGAAGGGGCTAGAAACACCATATATTTT.